This TCR beta chain stems from a study of CD8 T cells in ankylosing spondylitis. TCRdb independently ran MiXCR on the 5' RACE reads; one entry per CDR3 protein. There are 150,000 to 250,000 distinct CDR3 sequences in the sample; roughly 13% occur only once, and 16% lies in the top ten. Points on this clonotype: The antigen remains unidentified.

V was shortened by 8 bases and J by 3 bases, with 11 bases between the two germline ends. The germline gives CDR1 MNHEY, CDR2 SMNVEV (reference sequence). The CDR3 loop spans 13 amino acids. Study findings and constraints: Matched ankylosing spondylitis synovial fluid reportedly contained a significantly enriched population of disease-linked clones. Some of these motif variants have turned up before, in reports on reactive arthritis synovial fluid and blood.

The chain carries TRBV27 and TRBJ2-1, with D maybe TRBD2 (6 bases). Sequencing input: blood, either unsorted or a sorted T cell fraction (not recorded which). The clonotype was recovered from a male donor with ankylosing spondylitis or in good health (not recorded which). CDR3 DNA: TGTGCCAGCGGCCTGACTAGCTACAATGAGCAGTTCTTC. This gives the protein CASGLTSYNEQFF.